This is a list of T cell receptor beta chains from one sample in a study of T cell responses to AZD1222 COVID-19 vaccine. Here immunoSEQ multiplex PCR was the method, and the copy in TCRdb shows in-frame clones only, minus some. Of 95,000 to 100,000 clones in the sample, approximately 90% were seen once. This sample comprised peripheral blood, obtained on day 0 of AZD1222 vaccination. These TCRs come from an adult in good health. The CDR3 runs from the conserved cysteine through the conserved F or W. The order of the fields is D gene, clone size, J gene, V gene, CDR3 protein, CDR3 DNA. D genes are given only for firm matches. Size values are once, few and many counts, or a class for expanded clones, and some rows have none.

>.|.|TRBJ1-2|TRBV5-1
CASSLSQTGYGYTF
TGCGCCAGCAGCTTGTCCCAAACTGGCTATGGCTACACCTTC
>.|.|TRBJ1-1|TRBV3-1/TRBV3-2
CASSRKVNTEAFF
TGTGCCAGCAGCCGCAAGGTGAACACTGAAGCTTTCTTT
>.|.|TRBJ1-5|TRBV30
CAWSPPGRYQPQHF
TGTGCCTGGAGCCCCCCGGGCCGATATCAGCCCCAGCATTTT
>.|.|TRBJ1-2|TRBV6-1
CASSEVGLYGYTF
TGTGCCAGCAGTGAGGTGGGCCTCTATGGCTACACCTTC
>.|.|TRBJ1-1|TRBV3-1/TRBV3-2
CASSQDLSGTINTEAFF
TGTGCCAGCAGCCAAGATCTGTCGGGGACAATTAACACTGAAGCTTTCTTT
>.|.|TRBJ1-1|TRBV10-3
CAIAGQGTMNTEAFF
TGTGCCATCGCCGGCCAGGGCACCATGAACACTGAAGCTTTCTTT
>.|.|TRBJ2-7|TRBV28
CASSKGDRYYEQYF
TGTGCCAGCAGCAAAGGCGACAGATACTACGAGCAGTACTTC
>.|.|TRBJ1-3|TRBV14
CASSQSVGNTIYF
TGTGCCAGCAGCCAATCGGTGGGGAACACCATATATTTT
>.|.|TRBJ1-2|TRBV7-2
CASSATAFNYGYTF
TGTGCCAGCAGTGCGACAGCATTTAACTATGGCTACACCTTC
>.|.|TRBJ1-1|TRBV6-5
CASTLSGAQNTEAFF
TGTGCCAGCACCCTCTCCGGTGCCCAGAACACTGAAGCTTTCTTT
>.|.|TRBJ2-1|TRBV7-2
CASSPPKVKGNEQFF
TGTGCCAGCAGCCCACCGAAGGTCAAGGGGAATGAGCAGTTCTTC
>.|.|TRBJ2-3|TRBV25-1
CASSGAPPGEADTQYF
TGTGCCAGCAGTGGAGCCCCCCCGGGAGAAGCAGATACGCAGTATTTT
>.|.|TRBJ2-2|TRBV27
CASSFAGVTGELFF
TGTGCCAGCAGTTTTGCCGGAGTCACCGGGGAGCTGTTTTTT
>.|.|TRBJ1-3|TRBV7-9
CASSFKRSKGLGIGNTIYF
TGTGCCAGCAGCTTTAAAAGATCAAAGGGACTGGGTATCGGAAACACCATATATTTT
>TRBD1|.|TRBJ2-7|TRBV28
CASSFSPDRGYEQYF
TGTGCCAGCAGTTTCTCCCCAGACAGGGGCTACGAGCAGTACTTC
>.|.|TRBJ1-2|TRBV5-4
CASSLQNYGYTF
TGTGCCAGCAGCTTGCAGAACTATGGCTACACCTTC
>.|.|TRBJ1-5|TRBV10-2
CASTQDTSGNQPQHF
TGCGCCAGCACCCAGGACACTAGTGGCAATCAGCCCCAGCATTTT
>.|.|TRBJ2-2|TRBV18
CASSPGTSNTGELFF
TGTGCCAGCTCACCGGGGACATCGAACACCGGGGAGCTGTTTTTT
>TRBD2|.|TRBJ2-5|TRBV18
CASSPPAGGRQTQYF
TGTGCCAGCTCACCACCGGCGGGGGGCCGGCAGACCCAGTACTTC
>TRBD1|.|TRBJ2-5|TRBV6-1
CASSDTMGQGALGTQYF
TGTGCCAGCAGTGATACAATGGGACAGGGGGCTTTGGGGACCCAGTACTTC
>TRBD1|.|TRBJ2-3|TRBV10-3
CAITHWTGYSTDTQYF
TGTGCCATCACCCACTGGACAGGCTATAGCACAGATACGCAGTATTTT
>TRBD2|once|TRBJ2-2|TRBV7-8
CASSSSGGALGELFF
TGTGCCAGCAGCTCTAGCGGGGGGGCCCTCGGGGAGCTGTTTTTT
>.|.|TRBJ1-2|TRBV5-4
CASSLQGIHGYTF
TGTGCCAGCAGCCTACAGGGAATACATGGCTACACCTTC